This passage covers 25 T cell receptor beta chains from one sample sequenced in a study of beta chain features in type 1 diabetes. Regarding the study as a whole: The study found moderately but significantly shorter TCRB CDR3s in all four CD4+ subsets of Type 1 diabetes patients.

Which antigens these TCRs recognize remains unknown. Sequenced material consisted of expressed TCRB transcripts (all of the isolated RNA was reverse transcribed). Produced via immunoSEQ multiplex PCR; TCRdb's table is partial and in-frame only. The sample consists of 640,000 or so clones, about an eighth of them appearing once. Input material: naive CD4+ T cells from blood. The receptors originated from a man younger than 35 with type 1 diabetes.

V is TRBV6-6 and J is TRBJ2-5; a weak D match, TRBD2 (5 bases). From germline, CDR1 is MNHNY and CDR2 SVGAGI (reference sequence). The V end was cut by 5 bases, the J end by 3 bases, with 13 bases between. The CDR3 extends over 14 amino acids. CDR3 nucleotide sequence: TGTGCCAGCAGTCTTTCGGACTGGGAAGAGACCCAGTACTTC. Encoded protein: CASSLSDWEETQYF.

The sample holds a few counts of this clone. CDR3 sequence (DNA): TGTGCCTGGAGGGCGACAGGGGAAGGTTCACCCCTCCACTTT. It translates to CAWRATGEGSPLHF. J is TRBJ1-6 and V is TRBV30; the match to TRBD1 covers 8 bases. The CDR3 runs 14 residues. Germline CDR1 reads GTSNPN; CDR2 reads SVGIG (reference sequence). V trimming: 3 bases; J trimming: 9 bases; junction bases outside the gene matches: 7.

The chain employs TRBV7-6 and TRBJ2-5; perhaps TRBD2 as D (6 bases). Trimming pared 5 bases from V and 0 bases from J, leaving 13 bases between. The CDR3 is made up of 15 amino acids. The germline CDR1 and CDR2 sequences are SGHVS and FNYEAQ. The CDR3 sequence: CASSRGTGHQETQYF. The CDR3 region has the DNA TGTGCCAGCAGCCGCGGGACGGGACACCAAGAGACCCAGTACTTC.

The chain employs TRBV7-9 and TRBJ1-2; TRBD1 is a possible D gene (5 bases). Trimming stripped 1 base from V and 6 bases from J, with 15 bases between. The CDR3 runs 15 residues. Germline CDR1 SEHNR, CDR2 FQNEAQ (reference sequence). CDR3 DNA: TGTGCCAGCAGCTTAGAGGCAGGGTTCGCCAATGGCTACACCTTC. Protein product: CASSLEAGFANGYTF.

In the case of this clone: The identical CDR3 is also encoded by other nucleotide sequences in the sample. V is TRBV28 and J is TRBJ2-7, with no clear D. Germline V gene lookup returns CDR1 MDHEN and CDR2 SYDVKM. CDR3 length: 12 residues. Trimming stripped 4 bases from V and 2 bases from J, with 6 bases between. Written as DNA, the CDR3 is TGTGCCAGCAGTTCCCCACCCTACGAGCAGTACTTC. Amino acids: CASSSPPYEQYF. Full variable domain (remainder filled in from reference TRBV28 and TRBJ2-7): DVKVTQSSRYLVKRTGEKVFLECVQDMDHENMFWYRQDPGLGLRLIYFSYDVKMKEKGDIPEGYSVSREKKERFSLILESASTNQTSMYLCASSSPPYEQYFGPGTRLTVT.

The chain joins TRBV19 to TRBJ2-7, with D hard to call. The length of the CDR3 is 12 residues. Germline V lookup: CDR1 LNHDA, CDR2 SQIVND (reference sequence). CDR3 in amino acids: CASARNSYEQYF. DNA for the CDR3: TGTGCATCTGCACGGAACTCCTACGAGCAGTACTTC.

The rearrangement uses TRBV4-1 and TRBJ2-1, with 7 positions matching TRBD2. The V gene end was trimmed by 1 base and the J gene end by 4 bases; junction bases not matched to a gene: 13. Germline V gene data show CDR1 as MGHRA and CDR2 as YSYEKL. The CDR3 has 18 residues. CDR3 nucleotide sequence: TGCGCCAGCAGCCAAGTGGCGGGGGAAGGGACCCGTTACAATGAGCAGTTCTTC. Amino acids: CASSQVAGEGTRYNEQFF.

As regards this clone: Other DNA sequences of this sample code for an identical CDR3. The V and J genes are TRBV30 and TRBJ1-5, with D possibly TRBD1 on 5 matching bases. The length of the CDR3 is 13 residues. The germline V gene encodes CDR1 GTSNPN and CDR2 SVGIG (reference sequence). Trimming cost V 5 bases and J 1 base, with 9 bases left between them. CDR3 coding DNA: TGTGCCTGGGCCCGGGACAGCAATCAGCCCCAGCATTTT. Translated, it gives CAWARDSNQPQHF.

This clone was found a few times. The chain carries TRBV7-2 and TRBJ1-1; 7 positions match TRBD1. CDR1 is SGHTA, CDR2 FQGNSA, per germline. The CDR3 has 15 residues. Unmatched junction bases numbered 6, after V lost 5 bases and J lost 0 bases. The CDR3 region is CASSAWTGLNTEAFF. The CDR3, as DNA: TGTGCCAGCAGCGCCTGGACAGGATTGAACACTGAAGCTTTCTTT.

This chain uses TRBV28 with TRBJ1-5; tentative D call: TRBD1 (6 bases). CDR3 length: 13 amino acids. Trimming stripped 8 bases from V and 4 bases from J, with 12 bases between. CDR1 is MDHEN, CDR2 SYDVKM, per germline. The DNA for the CDR3 is TGTGCCAGCTATGGGGGGGCAAATCAGCCCCAGCATTTT. Its translation: CASYGGANQPQHF.

Only a few counts were recorded for this clone. The chain is built from TRBV2 and TRBJ2-3; 10 positions agree with TRBD1. The CDR3 is made up of 14 amino acids. Unmatched junction bases numbered 4, after V lost 8 bases and J lost 2 bases. Germline V gives CDR1 SNHLY, CDR2 FYNNEI. Here the CDR3 reads CASPGTGATDTQYF. The CDR3, as DNA: TGTGCCAGCCCCGGGACAGGGGCCACAGATACGCAGTATTTT.

The table lists this clone with a few counts. The chain joins TRBV2 to TRBJ2-3; D not resolved. The CDR3 runs to 11 residues. Germline V gives CDR1 SNHLY, CDR2 FYNNEI. Trimming cost V 7 bases and J 1 base, with 3 bases left between them. As DNA, the CDR3 is TGTGCCAGCAAGGGCACAGATACGCAGTATTTT. Translated, it gives CASKGTDTQYF.

This clone has only a few counts. This chain links TRBV7-2 with TRBJ2-1, with 11 positions matching TRBD2. The CDR3 loop spans 15 amino acids. V gave up 1 base and J gave up 4 bases; unmatched junction bases: 0. CDR1 is SGHTA, CDR2 FQGNSA, per germline. The CDR3 region is CASSLVAGGYNEQFF. DNA for the CDR3: TGTGCCAGCAGCTTAGTAGCGGGGGGGTACAATGAGCAGTTCTTC.

This clone turned up a few times. This chain uses TRBV11-2 with TRBJ1-6; D might be TRBD1 (6 bases). The CDR3 runs 14 residues. The V gene's germline CDR1 is SGHAT and CDR2 FQNNGV. V lost 3 bases to trimming and J lost 5 bases, with 8 bases between them. The CDR3 DNA follows: TGTGCCAGCAGCTTCAGACAGGATAATTCACCCCTCCACTTT. Protein product: CASSFRQDNSPLHF.

This clone was seen a handful of times. The rearrangement links TRBV5-6 to TRBJ1-5, with D perhaps TRBD1 (5 bases). Germline lookup yields CDR1 SGHDT and CDR2 YYEEEE. Trimming removed 0 bases at V and 6 bases at J, with 7 bases between. The CDR3 consists of 13 residues. CDR3 sequence: CASSLVGVQPQHF. In DNA form, the CDR3 reads TGTGCCAGCAGCTTGGTGGGGGTTCAGCCCCAGCATTTT.

This clone has a single count. The chain combines TRBV11-2 with TRBJ2-7; 10 bases line up with TRBD1. V shed 0 bases and J 4 bases; nucleotides not matched to a gene: 6. The CDR3 consists of 16 residues. Germline V gene lookup returns CDR1 SGHAT and CDR2 FQNNGV. CDR3 region: CASSLDLRTGGYEQYF. Here the CDR3 DNA reads TGTGCCAGCAGCTTAGATCTAAGGACAGGGGGATACGAGCAGTACTTC.

This sequence joins TRBV6-5 and TRBJ1-6; D call uncertain. Trimming left V 6 bases short and J 6 bases short, with 12 bases between. From germline, CDR1 is MNHEY and CDR2 SVGAGI. The CDR3 spans 14 residues. CDR3: CASSEDTSNSPLHF. The CDR3 DNA sequence: TGTGCCAGCAGCGAAGACACCTCTAATTCACCCCTCCACTTT.

Only a few counts were recorded for this clone. V and J are TRBV27 and TRBJ1-4; D remains unclear. Germline CDR1 reads MNHEY; CDR2 reads SMNVEV (reference sequence). The CDR3 covers 12 residues. V lost 6 bases, J lost 8 bases, and 10 bases lay in between. The CDR3 reads CASSLTGEKLFF. For the CDR3, the DNA is TGTGCCAGCAGCCTGACCGGAGAAAAACTGTTTTTT. The full variable domain, rest sourced from reference TRBV27 and TRBJ1-4, is EAQVTQNPRYLITVTGKKLTVTCSQNMNHEYMSWYRQDPGLGLRQIYYSMNVEVTDKGDVPEGYKVSRKEKRNFPLILESPSPNQTSLYFCASSLTGEKLFFGSGTQLSVL.

The rearrangement joins TRBV29-1 to TRBJ1-1; D not resolved. Trimming stripped 1 base from V and 7 bases from J, with 19 bases between. CDR3 length: 15 amino acids. Looked up from germline, CDR1 is SQVTM and CDR2 is ANQGSEA. CDR3 sequence (DNA): TGCAGCGTTGAAGTCGAAGGAGTTTTGGGAAATGAAGCTTTCTTT. Protein sequence: CSVEVEGVLGNEAFF.

This clone turned up a few times. This chain links TRBV6-1 with TRBJ1-5; 9 nucleotides match TRBD1. The CDR3 consists of 16 residues. The germline gives CDR1 MNHNS, CDR2 SASEGT. V shed 4 bases and J 1 base; nucleotides not matched to a gene: 5. This CDR3 is CASSVPGTGSNQPQHF. As DNA, the CDR3 is TGTGCCAGCAGTGTACCCGGGACAGGGAGCAATCAGCCCCAGCATTTT.

The chain links TRBV27 to TRBJ2-3; 7 bases agree with TRBD1. Trimming removed 6 bases from V and 1 base from J; junction bases left unmatched: 10. The CDR3 runs to 16 residues. Germline V gene sequence: CDR1 MNHEY, CDR2 SMNVEV (reference sequence). The CDR3 DNA sequence: TGTGCCAGCAGAAGAAGGGGGCAGGAGGGCACAGATACGCAGTATTTT. This codes for CASRRRGQEGTDTQYF.

The chain carries TRBV7-2 and TRBJ1-1; D unclear. Germline V lookup: CDR1 SGHTA, CDR2 FQGNSA. Between the trimmed V and J ends, which lost 1 base and 1 base, there was a span of 4 bases. The CDR3 runs 13 residues. The CDR3 sequence: CASSLGRNTEAFF. The CDR3 DNA is TGTGCCAGCAGCTTAGGAAGGAACACTGAAGCTTTCTTT.

V gene TRBV5-4 combines with J gene TRBJ2-3, with a possible D match to TRBD2 (7 bases). Germline V gene sequence: CDR1 SGHNT, CDR2 YYREEE (reference sequence). The V end was cut by 3 bases, the J end by 0 bases, with 14 bases between. This CDR3 is 16 amino acids long. CDR3 protein: CASSSLGGGSTDTQYF. DNA of the CDR3: TGTGCCAGCAGCTCCCTAGGCGGGGGCAGCACAGATACGCAGTATTTT.

This clone was picked up a small number of times. The V and J genes are TRBV29-1 and TRBJ2-1; weak D call: TRBD1 (6 bases). V was trimmed by 6 bases and J by 5 bases, leaving 14 bases between them. Germline CDR1 and CDR2: SQVTM and ANQGSEA. There are 13 residues in the CDR3. The CDR3 nucleotides read TGCAGCGTGTCGGCCCGACAGGACAATGAGCAGTTCTTC. This sequence encodes CSVSARQDNEQFF.

This chain joins TRBV19 and TRBJ2-7; 7 positions match TRBD1. The length of the CDR3 is 13 residues. Germline CDR1 is LNHDA and CDR2 is SQIVND (reference sequence). V shed 5 bases and J 6 bases; nucleotides not matched to a gene: 7. The DNA of the CDR3 is TGTGCCAGTAGTGTGGGACAGAAGGGCGAGCAGTACTTC. It translates to CASSVGQKGEQYF.